The clone carrying this TCR beta chain was counted between two and nine times. The antigen is not known. The source of the sample is a study of shared clonotypes between healthy human individuals. Some clones are missing from TCRdb's copy, which holds only in-frame ones; the method was immunoSEQ multiplex PCR. The table shows approximately 2,200,000 clones, with about 93% occurring only once. Naive CD8 isolation took CD45RO-negative cells positively selected for CCR7 and excluded terminally differentiated effector memory CD45RA+ cells. Donors were Caucasian adults residing in Nashville, Tennessee, USA. Points from the study as a whole: Since donors were few, the genetic and exposure-history diversity represented was limited.

The ends were cut back, 0 bases at V and 2 bases at J, with 8 bases in the middle. The CDR3 is 14 amino acids. Germline values: CDR1 SGHDT, CDR2 YYEEEE. The sample taken for sequencing was naive CD8+ T cells from PBMCs. The TCR sequence derives from a man between 18 and 35 years old in good health. Some clones in this sample may be carry-over from other donors' samples. The V and J genes are TRBV5-6 and TRBJ1-1; no definite D call. CDR3 coding DNA: TGTGCCAGCAGCTTGGCGGGAACCAACACTGAAGCTTTCTTT. Protein product: CASSLAGTNTEAFF.